This entry is about one TCR beta chain. This specimen comes from a study of blood T cell repertoires in COVID-19. Germline CDR1 is SGHDT and CDR2 is YYEEEE. The CDR3 runs 19 residues. V lost 1 base to trimming and J lost 5 bases, with 25 bases between them. Produced via immunoSEQ multiplex PCR; TCRdb's table is partial and in-frame only. The table records about 120,000 clones, roughly nine tenths of them present only once. The chain links TRBV5-6 to TRBJ1-5; D is undetermined. The sequenced sample was peripheral blood. This sequence was found in a human donor with active COVID-19. The donor label of this sample is uncertain. The CDR3: CASSLFSWPGKRLDQPQHF. DNA for the CDR3: TGTGCCAGCAGCTTGTTTTCTTGGCCGGGGAAGAGGTTGGATCAGCCCCAGCATTTT.